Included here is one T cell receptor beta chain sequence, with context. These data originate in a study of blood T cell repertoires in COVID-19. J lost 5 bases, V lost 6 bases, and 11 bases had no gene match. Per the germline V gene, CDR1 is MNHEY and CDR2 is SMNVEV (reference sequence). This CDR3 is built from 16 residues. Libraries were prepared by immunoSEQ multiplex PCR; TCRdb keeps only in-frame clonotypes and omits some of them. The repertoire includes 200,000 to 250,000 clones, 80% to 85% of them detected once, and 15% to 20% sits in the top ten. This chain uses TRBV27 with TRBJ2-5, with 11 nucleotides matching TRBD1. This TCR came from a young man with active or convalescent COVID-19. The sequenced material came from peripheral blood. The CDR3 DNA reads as TGTGCCAGCAGGACCTGGACAGGGGGCGTAAGGGAGACCCAGTACTTC. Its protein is CASRTWTGGVRETQYF.